This T cell receptor (beta chain) appears in the sequencing data of a study of cytomegalovirus exposure and HLA in healthy donors (dated by TCRdb to about 2017). Context from the whole study: According to an earlier analysis of several hundred of the donors, about 179 million T cells yielded roughly 100 million unique TCR beta sequences and about 280 Gb of sequence data. Roughly 300 gigabases of sequencing data and some 85 million unique TCR sequences were included in an early release covering several hundred HLA-typed donors. The genetic ancestry cluster associated with self-reported Caucasian donors included around 76% of the roughly 400 genotyped donors. The study aimed to test whether cataloging public T cell receptors could reveal signatures of past pathogen exposure. The study profiled the T cell repertoires of hundreds of subjects by immunosequencing and related them to cytomegalovirus serostatus. Along with the approximately 620-subject first cohort, a separate validation cohort of more than 90 different subjects was used. High-throughput TCR immunosequencing, statistical association of individual TCRs with disease status, and machine learning were combined to predict cytomegalovirus infection status. In a later analysis, previously published TCR beta repertoires from 550 to 750 donors were re-analyzed and high-resolution HLA genotyping was added so that TCR occurrence patterns could be studied. Rather than using new phenotypic data, the later analysis identified candidate immune exposures from TCR beta sequences and from how often those sequences occurred across donors. An earlier analysis of a few hundred of the donors applied high-throughput TCR beta sequencing to assess whether each TCR beta V gene segment acted as functional or pseudogenic. Donor age, sex, ethnicity and CMV serostatus were compiled alongside the repertoire data. In a later genetic analysis, genome-wide SNP genotypes for about three fifths of the 666 donors were used, and that subset was treated as a discovery cohort. All discovery cohort repertoires had been generated on a single sequencing platform. HLA typing covered class I and class II loci at four-digit resolution. Typing coverage varied by locus: about 620-630 donors for A, B, C, DRB1 and DQB1; roughly 560 for DQA1; over 600 for DPA1; approximately 450 for DPB1. Because of strong linkage in the cohort, a handful of DR-DQ haplotypes were treated as single units for association and clustering. Among some 400 genotyped donors of the cohort, an average of approximately 240,000 unique TCR beta nucleotide sequences was sequenced per donor, of which about 19% were non-productive. Study-wide findings and limitations: In vitro tests confirmed that a few of the cytomegalovirus-associated TCR beta chains recognize cytomegalovirus antigens. In a later analysis, HLA-associated TCR beta chains were found to be more clonally expanded and to have lower generation probabilities than equally common non-associated chains. In this cohort, only TCR beta chains were sequenced, and detectable features were limited by the absence of alpha or paired-chain data. Some IMGT-functional V segments, including TRBV6-2 and TRBV6-3, could not be distinguished by the 87-base-pair reads and were therefore excluded. Strong co-occurrence of HLA alleles, especially DR and DQ, made assigning TCR associations to individual alleles difficult. Correlated functional status among segregating V segments might reflect linkage disequilibrium, but an unknown experimental factor could not be ruled out. According to a later genetic analysis, donors in an Asian-associated ancestry cluster had fewer N-insertions in productive TCRs than the approximately 670-donor mean. In a later analysis, 15,000 to 20,000 TCR beta sequences were associated with specific HLA alleles at a false discovery rate of 0.05. While some public TCRs were present in many individuals, most TCR sequences turned up only very rarely across donors. Because counts were too low, 15 to 20 rarely observed V segments, including chromosome 9 orphons, were left out of the earlier analysis of 500 to 750 of the donors. A cluster of highly shared sequence variants was judged likely to represent a technical artifact of the sequencing pipeline. Cytomegalovirus status was reported to be diagnosed by the classifier with high specificity and sensitivity in both the original and validation cohorts. According to a later analysis, parvovirus B19, influenza, CMV and Epstein-Barr virus appeared linked to several top co-occurrence clusters. Most CMV-associated TCR beta chains appeared to be HLA-restricted in a later analysis, and the HLA associations seemed to be driven largely by CMV exposure. Broadly in line with IMGT annotations, most TCR beta V segments showed up in productive rearrangements about 87% or about 30% of the time in an earlier analysis of several hundred of the donors. In the study, approximately 150 TCR beta chains were listed as associated with cytomegalovirus. Roughly uniform sequencing depth across donors was assumed in presence/absence analyses, although this assumption may not hold. An association between a missense DCLRE1C variant and V-gene and J-gene trimming of TCR beta chains was found in a later genetic analysis and replicated in an independent cohort. The authors suggested that the approach could potentially be extended to other disease states and immunological phenotypes. CMV serostatus was the only immune exposure information available for the cohort. Because HLA typing was unavailable for some donors at each locus, only the typed subset was used in association tests. A further reported finding was that TCR beta sequences accurately predicted the HLA-A and HLA-B alleles for most subjects in the first cohort. A later analysis found that TCR association rates varied across HLA loci, with DRB1 alleles showing the most associated TCRs and HLA-C alleles the fewest.

Library construction relied on the immunoSEQ multiplex PCR assay. For the multiplex PCR, a mixture combining 60 forward primers for TCR Vbeta segments and 13 reverse primers for TCR Jbeta segments was used. A multiplex PCR assay on genomic DNA amplified the CDR3 region of rearranged TCR beta genes. The Illumina HiSeq System was used to sequence the amplified TCR beta libraries as 87-base-pair reads. The paper's processing steps were these. A later analysis counted about 80 million unique TCR beta chains across the 670 or so repertoires, and roughly 9.9 million of these chains were shared by at least two donors. To remove PCR and sequencing errors, raw reads were error-corrected and collapsed into unique sequences using a nearest-neighbor algorithm that merged closely related sequences. Alignment of CDR3 sequences to IMGT reference sequences was used to assign V, D and J gene segments. For a sequence to be retained, a match of at least six nucleotides was required to both a V gene segment and a J gene segment. A rearrangement counted as productive if the CDR3 had no stop codons and remained in frame with V and J, and every other rearrangement counted as non-productive. Following IMGT convention, CDR3 was defined as the stretch from the second conserved V-encoded cysteine to the conserved J-encoded phenylalanine. In an earlier analysis of around 600 of the donors, sequences lacking an unambiguous match to a single V gene segment were excluded. An earlier analysis of 587 of the donors called V segments functional above 56.7% productive rearrangements and segregating when the between-donor standard deviation exceeded 5%. A statistical classification framework was built to diagnose cytomegalovirus status from the catalog of TCR beta chain sequences. In a later analysis, V and J genes were assigned by comparing TCR nucleotide sequences against IMGT/GENE-DB human TR gene sequences. In a later analysis, CDR3 sequences and most-parsimonious VDJ recombination scenarios were assigned using the TCRdist pipeline. In a later analysis, every TCR beta chain was defined by the combination of its CDR3 amino acid sequence and its V-gene family, and reads without a unique V-gene family were dropped. To address suspected cross-contamination and a sequencing artifact, a later analysis removed approximately 590 highly shared, low-generation-probability nucleotide sequences. In a later analysis, a clonal expansion index was calculated for each public chain from normalized within-repertoire ranks of inferred template counts. Generation probabilities in a later analysis came from a VDJ recombination model fitted to out-of-frame rearrangements, and those results were checked against IGoR. Hypergeometric tests were used in a later analysis to score TCR-TCR, TCR-HLA and TCR-CMV co-occurrence, with a repertoire-size bias correction applied to the TCR pairs. A later analysis estimated false discovery rates by permuting HLA or CMV assignments 20 times. In a later analysis, co-occurring TCRs were grouped using DBSCAN, with TCRdist sequence similarity added in when clustering inside HLA-allele-positive subsets. Co-occurrence clustering excluded repertoires with fewer than 30,000 or more than 120,000 public chains, plus five with anomalous nucleotide sharing. TCRdb took this table from immuneACCESS and kept in-frame rearrangements with V and J called. Such tables lack part of the clones; where checked against another copy, unresolved V genes explain under half of the gap, and the rest is unexplained. V, J and clone size reflect that table, while D and trimming were determined from the DNA. Counted in this sample were more than 150,000 clones; around 82% of them appeared once. 0.38% of the sample is held by the ten biggest clonotypes.

The cysteine opens and the phenylalanine closes a CDR3 of 17 amino acids. Only the CDR3 DNA is retained, 51 bases long and in frame from the first base. The germline V gene supplies CDR1 LGHNA and CDR2 YNFKEQ. V lost 1 base and J lost 4 bases, and the count of bases not matched to a germline gene is 8. The cohort comprised fewer than 700 healthy bone marrow donors. Cohort members were all nominally healthy when sampled, although unrecorded immune exposures were likely present. The donor was CMV seronegative and belonged to the group of 320 or so seronegative cohort members. Each donor provided a peripheral blood sample, and peripheral blood mononuclear cells were used for TCR beta sequencing. Genomic DNA was extracted from the blood cell samples with the Qiagen DNeasy Blood Extraction Kit. Comment on this clone: The antigen this receptor binds is unknown. Within one base of it there is no much larger clone, and no base qualities were kept.

The material sequenced was PBMCs. The chain is made from TRBV4-2 and TRBJ2-1; 9 central nucleotides agree with TRBD2. The sequence derives from a boy between 2 and 10 years old in good health and CMV-seronegative. The CDR3 protein: CASSQAWTSARYNEQFF. The DNA sequence is given as TGTGCCAGCAGCCAAGCGTGGACTAGCGCCAGATACAATGAGCAGTTCTTC.